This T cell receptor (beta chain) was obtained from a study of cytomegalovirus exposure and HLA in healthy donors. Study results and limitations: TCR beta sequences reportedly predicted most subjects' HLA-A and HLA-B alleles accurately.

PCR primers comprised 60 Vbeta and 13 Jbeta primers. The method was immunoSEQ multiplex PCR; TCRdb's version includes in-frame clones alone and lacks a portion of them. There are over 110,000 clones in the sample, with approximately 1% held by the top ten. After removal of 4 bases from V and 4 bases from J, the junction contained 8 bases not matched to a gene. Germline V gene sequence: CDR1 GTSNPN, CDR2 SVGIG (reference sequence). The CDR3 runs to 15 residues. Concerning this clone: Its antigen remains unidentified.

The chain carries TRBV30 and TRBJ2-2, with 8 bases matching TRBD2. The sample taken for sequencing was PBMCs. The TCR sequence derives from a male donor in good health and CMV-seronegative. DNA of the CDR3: TGTGCCTGGACTGGAAAAGCGGGGGCCACCGGGGAGCTGTTTTTT. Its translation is CAWTGKAGATGELFF.